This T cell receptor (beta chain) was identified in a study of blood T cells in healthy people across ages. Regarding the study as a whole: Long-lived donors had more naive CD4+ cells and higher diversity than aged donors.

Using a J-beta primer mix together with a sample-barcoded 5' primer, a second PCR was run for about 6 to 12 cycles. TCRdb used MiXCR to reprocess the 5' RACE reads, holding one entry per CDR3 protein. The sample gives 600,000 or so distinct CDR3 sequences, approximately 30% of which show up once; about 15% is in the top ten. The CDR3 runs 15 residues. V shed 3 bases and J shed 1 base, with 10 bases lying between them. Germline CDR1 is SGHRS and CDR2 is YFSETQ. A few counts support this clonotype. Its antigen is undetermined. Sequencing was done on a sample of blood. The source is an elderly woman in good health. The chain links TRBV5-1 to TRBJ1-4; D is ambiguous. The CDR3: CASSSEHRTNEKLFF. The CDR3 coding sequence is TGCGCCAGCAGCTCGGAACACCGAACTAATGAAAAACTGTTTTTT.